These 24 T cell receptor beta chains share one sample of origin, sequenced in a study of blood T cell repertoires in COVID-19. Here immunoSEQ multiplex PCR was the method, and the copy in TCRdb shows in-frame clones only, minus some. This table has more than 150,000 clones, roughly 84% appearing once. Input material: peripheral blood. The receptors come from a man aged 18-30 years with active or convalescent COVID-19.

This chain's CDR3 is CASSGGRTEFNEKLFF. In DNA, the CDR3 is TGCGCCAGCAGCGGGGGAAGGACAGAATTTAATGAAAAACTGTTTTTT. The chain carries TRBV5-1 and TRBJ1-4; possible D gene TRBD1, 6 bases. Looked up from germline, CDR1 is SGHRS and CDR2 is YFSETQ. V was cut by 4 bases and J by 4 bases, with 17 bases left in between. The CDR3 is 16 amino acids. The full variable domain, completed using reference TRBV5-1 and TRBJ1-4, is KAGVTQTPRYLIKTRGQQVTLSCSPISGHRSVSWYQQTPGQGLQFLFEYFSETQRNKGNFPGRFSGRQFSNSRSEMNVSTLELGDSALYLCASSGGRTEFNEKLFFGSGTQLSVL.

The chain couples TRBV21-1 to TRBJ2-7; the D call in the table, TRBD1, was not verified against the DNA. TRBV21-1 is a known pseudogene. The CDR3 runs 14 residues. The CDR3 sequence: CASLTGTTSYEQYF. CDR3 nucleotide sequence: TGTGCCAGCCTAACCGGGACAACTTCCTACGAGCAGTACTTC.

To note about this clone: A read error may account for a junction end that differs from germline. The J gene is TRBJ1-1, the V gene TRBV14, with D perhaps TRBD1 (5 bases). Germline CDR1 reads SGHDN; CDR2 reads FVKESK. The length of the CDR3 is 16 residues. The CDR3 sequence is CASSQPMGQLNPEAFF. CDR3 DNA: TGTGCCAGCAGCCAGCCCATGGGGCAGTTGAACCCTGAAGCTTTCTTT.

A few counts support this clone. The chain recombines TRBV6-2 or TRBV6-3 with TRBJ2-7; possibly TRBD1 for D (5 bases). CDR3 size: 12 residues. From germline, CDR1 is MNHEY and CDR2 SVGEGT. V was trimmed by 5 bases and J by 6 bases, leaving 11 bases between them. The CDR3 DNA follows: TGTGCCAGCAGTGGGGCGAATTTCGAGCAGTACTTC. Encoded protein: CASSGANFEQYF.

J is TRBJ2-6 and V is TRBV7-9, with 7 bases identical to TRBD1. The CDR3 covers 16 residues. With 5 bases clipped from V and 3 bases from J, the junction kept 7 bases outside the gene matches. The germline CDR1 and CDR2 sequences are SEHNR and FQNEAQ (reference sequence). The CDR3 DNA sequence: TGTGCCAGCAGCCAAGACAGGGCTAATGGGGCCAACGTCCTGACTTTC. Its protein is CASSQDRANGANVLTF.

This chain joins TRBV7-5 and TRBJ2-4; the DNA was not used to check the table's D call, TRBD2. TRBV7-5 is tagged as a pseudogene. The CDR3 runs to 16 residues. The CDR3 sequence is CVRTDSGGGAKNIQYF. For the CDR3, the DNA is TGTGTCAGAACCGATAGCGGGGGCGGAGCCAAAAACATTCAGTACTTC.

The chain employs TRBV6-1 and TRBJ2-7; 7 nucleotides agree with TRBD2. Trimming took 2 bases from V and 7 from J; bases not matched to a gene: 11. The CDR3 has 15 amino acids. CDR1 is MNHNS, CDR2 SASEGT, per germline. The CDR3 DNA is TGTGCCAGCAGTGAAAATGGGGTAGAGCGGGAAGAGCAGTACTTC. Translated: CASSENGVEREEQYF.

V gene TRBV19 combines with J gene TRBJ1-3; no firm D call. V was clipped by 6 bases and J by 2 bases, with 8 bases between them. The germline V gene encodes CDR1 LNHDA and CDR2 SQIVND (reference sequence). The CDR3 loop spans 13 amino acids. CDR3 sequence reads: CASRTFTGNTIYF. The CDR3, as DNA: TGTGCCAGTAGGACATTCACTGGAAACACCATATATTTT. Combining the CDR3 with reference TRBV19 and TRBJ1-3 gives the whole variable domain DGGITQSPKYLFRKEGQNVTLSCEQNLNHDAMYWYRQDPGQGLRLIYYSQIVNDFQKGDIAEGYSVSREKKESFPLTVTSAQKNPTAFYLCASRTFTGNTIYFGEGSWLTVV.

The chain carries TRBV21-1 and TRBJ2-1; the listed D gene, TRBD1, was not tested against the DNA. TRBV21-1 corresponds to a pseudogene. The CDR3 is 12 amino acids. The CDR3 bases are TGTGCCAGCGGACAGGGGTTAGATGAGCAGTTCTTC. Protein: CASGQGLDEQFF.

This clone came up once. This chain links TRBV18 with TRBJ1-3; 10 bases are shared with TRBD1. The CDR3 extends over 15 amino acids. V gave up 0 bases and J gave up 7 bases; unmatched junction bases: 3. CDR1 and CDR2 (germline): KGHSH, LQKENI. Here the CDR3 reads CASSPPSGQGNTIYF. For the CDR3, the DNA is TGTGCCAGCTCACCACCCTCGGGACAGGGGAACACCATATATTTT.

V and J are TRBV29-1 and TRBJ1-2; 8 bases align to TRBD1. V was pared by 8 bases and J by 7 bases, with 6 bases of the junction left unmatched. The CDR3 is 11 amino acids. Germline V gene lookup returns CDR1 SQVTM and CDR2 ANQGSEA. CDR3 in amino acids: CSPGQGFGYTF. The CDR3 DNA reads as TGCAGCCCTGGACAGGGTTTTGGCTACACCTTC.

This chain connects TRBV19 to TRBJ1-1; possible D gene TRBD1, 6 bases. V was shortened by 5 bases and J by 0 bases, with 10 bases between the two germline ends. The germline gives CDR1 LNHDA, CDR2 SQIVND (reference sequence). CDR3 length equals 14 residues. CDR3 residues: CASSVGQMNTEAFF. The DNA of the CDR3 is TGTGCCAGTAGTGTCGGACAGATGAACACTGAAGCTTTCTTT.

This clone was recorded only once. V is TRBV6-5 and J is TRBJ2-2, with D perhaps TRBD1 (6 bases). Trimming took 9 bases from V and 7 from J, leaving 15 bases between them. The CDR3 is 13 residues long. CDR1 MNHEY and CDR2 SVGAGI come from the germline V gene. The CDR3 is CASGRGVGGELFF. For the CDR3, the DNA is TGTGCCAGTGGCAGGGGCGTGGGCGGGGAGCTGTTTTTT.

V gene TRBV14 combines with J gene TRBJ1-1; 7 bases are a match to TRBD1. V lost 4 bases to trimming and J lost 2 bases; unmatched junction nucleotides: 7. There are 15 residues in the CDR3. Germline V CDR1 and CDR2: SGHDN, FVKESK. CDR3 in DNA: TGTGCCAGCAGCCGGGGCAGGGGGGTAAACACTGAAGCTTTCTTT. It codes for CASSRGRGVNTEAFF.

The table lists this clone with a count of one. The chain is built from TRBV19 and TRBJ2-2; tentative D call: TRBD1 (6 bases). Germline values: CDR1 LNHDA, CDR2 SQIVND (reference sequence). V gave up 4 bases and J gave up 4 bases, with 10 bases separating them. This CDR3 region has 14 residues. In DNA form, the CDR3 reads TGTGCCAGTAGTAGGGGACAAAGCACCGGGGAGCTGTTTTTT. Its protein is CASSRGQSTGELFF.

A note on this clone: The same CDR3 can be traced to other DNA sequences in this sample. This sequence joins TRBV5-1 and TRBJ2-5, with TRBD2 as a possible D gene (5 bases). Trimming took off 1 base at V and 3 bases at J, with 7 bases between the two ends. The CDR3 runs 13 residues. CDR1 SGHRS and CDR2 YFSETQ come from the germline V gene. The CDR3 protein is CASSLQAEETQYF. CDR3 bases: TGCGCCAGCAGCTTGCAAGCGGAAGAGACCCAGTACTTC.

This clone was seen a single time. This chain joins TRBV5-4 and TRBJ2-4; 7 bases fit TRBD2. V dropped 1 base and J dropped 7; count of bases not matched to a gene: 8. Germline CDR1 is SGHNT and CDR2 is YYREEE (reference sequence). The CDR3 is 15 amino acids. This CDR3 is CASSLLDGRGNIQYF. CDR3 in DNA: TGTGCCAGCAGCTTGTTAGACGGGCGGGGGAACATTCAGTACTTC.

The V and J genes are TRBV7-9 and TRBJ2-3, with D perhaps matching TRBD2 (7 bases). V was shortened by 2 bases and J by 2 bases, with 11 bases between the two germline ends. This CDR3 has 15 amino acids. CDR1 and CDR2 (germline): SEHNR, FQNEAQ (reference sequence). CDR3 protein: CASSLWGGHTDTQYF. As DNA, the CDR3 is TGTGCCAGCAGCTTATGGGGGGGGCACACAGATACGCAGTATTTT. Full variable domain (rest looked up from reference TRBV7-9 and TRBJ2-3): DTGVSQNPRHKITKRGQNVTFRCDPISEHNRLYWYRQTLGQGPEFLTYFQNEAQLEKSRLLSDRFSAERPKGSFSTLEIQRTEQGDSAMYLCASSLWGGHTDTQYFGPGTRLTVL.

This chain connects TRBV24-1 to TRBJ2-1; tentative D call: TRBD2 (6 bases). This CDR3 has 16 amino acids. V gave up 3 bases and J gave up 0 bases, with 11 bases separating them. In germline, CDR1 is KGHDR, CDR2 SFDVKD. This CDR3 reads CATSDQRVGSYNEQFF. Written as DNA, the CDR3 is TGTGCCACCAGTGATCAGCGGGTGGGCTCCTACAATGAGCAGTTCTTC.

V gene TRBV7-2 combines with J gene TRBJ1-4; D not resolved. CDR1 and CDR2 from the germline V gene are SGHTA and FQGNSA. The CDR3 extends over 13 amino acids. Trimming stripped 2 bases from V and 8 bases from J, with 9 bases between. CDR3 bases: TGTGCCAGCAGCTTACGGGGTGGCGAAAAACTGTTTTTT. Amino acid sequence: CASSLRGGEKLFF.

The chain uses TRBV4-3 and TRBJ2-4; 8 nucleotides match TRBD2. Germline V lookup: CDR1 LGHNA, CDR2 YSLEER. Trimming took 1 base from V and 6 from J; bases not matched to a gene: 8. This CDR3 has 16 amino acids. CDR3 region: CASSQVPAGAGNIQYF. CDR3 coding DNA: TGCGCCAGCAGCCAAGTCCCAGCGGGAGCGGGAAACATTCAGTACTTC.

This sequence joins TRBV6-1 and TRBJ2-1; TRBD1 is a possible D gene (5 bases). V lost 1 base, J lost 0 bases, and 10 bases lay in between. The germline V gene has CDR1 MNHNS and CDR2 SASEGT. CDR3 length: 16 residues. The CDR3 is CASSEEGSSSYNEQFF. In nucleotides, the CDR3 is TGTGCCAGCAGTGAAGAGGGGTCGAGCTCCTACAATGAGCAGTTCTTC.

The chain joins TRBV19 to TRBJ1-5, with D tentatively TRBD1 (5 bases). V was shortened by 0 bases and J by 5 bases, with 14 bases between the two germline ends. CDR3 length: 16 residues. Germline V gene sequence: CDR1 LNHDA, CDR2 SQIVND (reference sequence). CDR3 protein: CASSIDPVPRDQPQHF. The CDR3 DNA reads TGTGCCAGTAGTATAGACCCGGTCCCCAGGGATCAGCCCCAGCATTTT.

This clone appeared many times. The J gene is TRBJ1-1, the V gene TRBV6-2 or TRBV6-3; D gene unclear. Germline CDR1 is MNHEY and CDR2 is SVGEGT. V was shortened by 2 bases and J by 3 bases, with 4 bases between the two germline ends. The CDR3 is 12 residues long. In DNA form, the CDR3 reads TGTGCCAGCAGTTACCCGGACACTGAAGCTTTCTTT. This gives the protein CASSYPDTEAFF.